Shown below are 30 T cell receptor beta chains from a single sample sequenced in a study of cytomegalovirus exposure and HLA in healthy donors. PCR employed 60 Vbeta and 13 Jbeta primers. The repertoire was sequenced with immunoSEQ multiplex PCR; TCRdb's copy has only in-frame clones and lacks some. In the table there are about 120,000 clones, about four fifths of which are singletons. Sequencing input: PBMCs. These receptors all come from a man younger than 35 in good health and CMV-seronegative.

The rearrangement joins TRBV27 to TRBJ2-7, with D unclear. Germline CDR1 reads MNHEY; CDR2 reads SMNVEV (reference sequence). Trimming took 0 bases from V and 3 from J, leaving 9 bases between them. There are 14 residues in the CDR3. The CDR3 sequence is CASSLSGVGYEQYF. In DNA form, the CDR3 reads TGTGCCAGCAGTTTATCGGGCGTCGGCTACGAGCAGTACTTC.

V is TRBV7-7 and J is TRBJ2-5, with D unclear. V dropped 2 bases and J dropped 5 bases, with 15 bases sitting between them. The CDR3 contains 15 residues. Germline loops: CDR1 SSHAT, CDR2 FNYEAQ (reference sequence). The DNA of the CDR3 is TGTGCCAGCAGCTTACGCCCTCCCCCGCAGGAGACCCAGTACTTC. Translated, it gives CASSLRPPPQETQYF.

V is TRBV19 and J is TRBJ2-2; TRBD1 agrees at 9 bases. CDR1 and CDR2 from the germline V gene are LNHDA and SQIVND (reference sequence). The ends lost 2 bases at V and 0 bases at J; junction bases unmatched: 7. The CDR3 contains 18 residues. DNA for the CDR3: TGTGCCAGTAGTATAAATGGACAGGGGTCCGCGAACACCGGGGAGCTGTTTTTT. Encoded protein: CASSINGQGSANTGELFF. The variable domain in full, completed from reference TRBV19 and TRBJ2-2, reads DGGITQSPKYLFRKEGQNVTLSCEQNLNHDAMYWYRQDPGQGLRLIYYSQIVNDFQKGDIAEGYSVSREKKESFPLTVTSAQKNPTAFYLCASSINGQGSANTGELFFGEGSRLTVL.

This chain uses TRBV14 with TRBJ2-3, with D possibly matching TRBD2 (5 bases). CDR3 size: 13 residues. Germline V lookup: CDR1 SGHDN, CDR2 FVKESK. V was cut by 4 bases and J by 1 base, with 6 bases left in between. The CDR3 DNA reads TGTGCCAGCAGCCTCGGGGGCACAGATACGCAGTATTTT. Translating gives CASSLGGTDTQYF.

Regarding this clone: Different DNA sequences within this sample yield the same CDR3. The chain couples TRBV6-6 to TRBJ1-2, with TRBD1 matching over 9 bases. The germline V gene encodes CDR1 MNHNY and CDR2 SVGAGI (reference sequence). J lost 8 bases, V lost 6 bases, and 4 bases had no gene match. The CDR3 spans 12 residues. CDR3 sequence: CASRRTGEGYTF. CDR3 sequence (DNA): TGTGCCAGCAGAAGGACAGGGGAAGGCTACACCTTC.

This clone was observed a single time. The CDR3 DNA follows: TGTGCCACCAGCAGACTAGAGGCGAACACCGGGGAGCTGTTTTTT. It translates to CATSRLEANTGELFF. This chain connects TRBV15 to TRBJ2-2; unclear D gene. Germline CDR1 reads LNHNV; CDR2 reads YYDKDF (reference sequence). Trimming removed 2 bases from V and 0 bases from J, with 7 bases in between. CDR3 length: 15 residues.

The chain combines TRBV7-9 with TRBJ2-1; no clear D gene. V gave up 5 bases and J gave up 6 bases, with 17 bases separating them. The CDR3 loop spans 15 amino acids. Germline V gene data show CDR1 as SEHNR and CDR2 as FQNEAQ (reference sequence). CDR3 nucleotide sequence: TGTGCCAGCAGCCCCGCCCTAGGAAGAACCAATGAGCAGTTCTTC. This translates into CASSPALGRTNEQFF.

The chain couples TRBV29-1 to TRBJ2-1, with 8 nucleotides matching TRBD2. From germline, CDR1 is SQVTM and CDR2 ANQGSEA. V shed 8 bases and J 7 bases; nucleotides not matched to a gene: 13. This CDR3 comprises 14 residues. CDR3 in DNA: TGCAGCATCAAGCCCGGGGGGGCCGGAAATGAGCAGTTCTTC. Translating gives CSIKPGGAGNEQFF.

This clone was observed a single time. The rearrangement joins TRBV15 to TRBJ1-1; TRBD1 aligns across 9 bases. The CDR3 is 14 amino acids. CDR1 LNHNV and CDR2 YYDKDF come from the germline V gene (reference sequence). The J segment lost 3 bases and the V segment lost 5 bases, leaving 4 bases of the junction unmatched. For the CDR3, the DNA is TGTGCCACCAGCGCAGGGGACAGGGACACTGAAGCTTTCTTT. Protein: CATSAGDRDTEAFF.

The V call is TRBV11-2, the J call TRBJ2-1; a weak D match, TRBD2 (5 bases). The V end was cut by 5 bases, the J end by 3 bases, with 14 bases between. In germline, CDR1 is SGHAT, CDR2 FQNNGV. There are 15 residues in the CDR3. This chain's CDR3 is CASSPRAGRYNEQFF. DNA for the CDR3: TGTGCCAGCAGCCCAAGGGCGGGCCGCTACAATGAGCAGTTCTTC.

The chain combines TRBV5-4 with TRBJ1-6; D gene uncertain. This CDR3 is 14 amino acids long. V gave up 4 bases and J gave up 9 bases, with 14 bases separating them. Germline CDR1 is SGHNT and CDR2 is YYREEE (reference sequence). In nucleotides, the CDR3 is TGTGCCAGCAGCCCCGGAGGGCCTGCTTCACCCCTCCACTTT. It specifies CASSPGGPASPLHF.

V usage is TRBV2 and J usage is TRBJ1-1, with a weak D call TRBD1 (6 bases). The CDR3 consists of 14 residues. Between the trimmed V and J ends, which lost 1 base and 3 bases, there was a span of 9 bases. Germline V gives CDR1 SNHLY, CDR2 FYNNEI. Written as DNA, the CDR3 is TGTGCCAGCAGTGAAGGCAGGGGTTACACTGAAGCTTTCTTT. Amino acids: CASSEGRGYTEAFF.

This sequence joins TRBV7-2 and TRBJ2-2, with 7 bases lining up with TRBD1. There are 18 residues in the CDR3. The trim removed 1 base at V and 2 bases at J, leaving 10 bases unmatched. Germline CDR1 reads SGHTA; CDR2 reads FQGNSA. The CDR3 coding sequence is TGTGCCAGCAGCTTAGGGGTGCGAGGGGGCCTTAACACCGGGGAGCTGTTTTTT. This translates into CASSLGVRGGLNTGELFF.

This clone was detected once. CDR3 coding DNA: TGTGCCAGCAGTTTAAGTTCAGGCATGAACACTGAAGCTTTCTTT. The encoded protein is CASSLSSGMNTEAFF. This chain connects TRBV27 to TRBJ1-1; D remains ambiguous. Per germline, CDR1 MNHEY and CDR2 SMNVEV (reference sequence). V shed 2 bases and J shed 0 bases, with 10 bases lying between them. This CDR3 comprises 15 residues.

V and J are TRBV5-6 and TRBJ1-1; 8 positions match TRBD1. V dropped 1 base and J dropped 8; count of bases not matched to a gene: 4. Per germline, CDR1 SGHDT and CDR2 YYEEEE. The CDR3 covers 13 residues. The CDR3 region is CASSLLGQGEAFF. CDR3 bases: TGTGCCAGCAGCTTGTTAGGACAGGGCGAAGCTTTCTTT.

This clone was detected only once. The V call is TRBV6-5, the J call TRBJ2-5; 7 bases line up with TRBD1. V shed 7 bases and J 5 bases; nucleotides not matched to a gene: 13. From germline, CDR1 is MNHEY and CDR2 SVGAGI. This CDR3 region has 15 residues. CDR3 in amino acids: CASNNDRVGWETQYF. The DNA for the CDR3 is TGTGCCAGCAACAACGACAGGGTAGGTTGGGAGACCCAGTACTTC.

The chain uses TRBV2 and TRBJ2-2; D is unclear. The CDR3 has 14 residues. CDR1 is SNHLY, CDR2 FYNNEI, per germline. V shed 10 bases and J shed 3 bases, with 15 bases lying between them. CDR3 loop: CATAPTTYTGELFF. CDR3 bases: TGTGCCACCGCGCCTACCACCTACACCGGGGAGCTGTTTTTT. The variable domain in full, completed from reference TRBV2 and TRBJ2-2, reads EPEVTQTPSHQVTQMGQEVILRCVPISNHLYFYWYRQILGQKVEFLVSFYNNEISEKSEIFDDQFSVERPDGSNFTLKIRSTKLEDSAMYFCATAPTTYTGELFFGEGSRLTVL.

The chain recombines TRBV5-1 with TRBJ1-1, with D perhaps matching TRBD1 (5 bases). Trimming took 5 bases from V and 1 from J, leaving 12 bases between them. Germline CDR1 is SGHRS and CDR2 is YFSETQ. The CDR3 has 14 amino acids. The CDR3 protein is CASSRGPTNTEAFF. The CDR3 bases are TGCGCCAGCAGTAGGGGTCCGACGAACACTGAAGCTTTCTTT.

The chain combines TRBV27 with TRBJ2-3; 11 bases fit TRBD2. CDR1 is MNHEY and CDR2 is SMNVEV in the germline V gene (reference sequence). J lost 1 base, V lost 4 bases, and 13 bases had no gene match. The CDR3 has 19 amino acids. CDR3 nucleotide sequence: TGTGCCAGCAGTTCCAGGGTAGCGGGGGGGCAGCGGGGCACAGATACGCAGTATTTT. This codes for CASSSRVAGGQRGTDTQYF.

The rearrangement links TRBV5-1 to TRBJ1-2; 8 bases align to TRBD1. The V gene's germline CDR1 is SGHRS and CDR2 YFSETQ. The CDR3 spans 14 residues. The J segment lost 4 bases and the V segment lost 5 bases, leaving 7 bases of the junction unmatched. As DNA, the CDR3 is TGCGCCAGCAGGTTCGACAGGGGCGCCTATGGCTACACCTTC. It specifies CASRFDRGAYGYTF.

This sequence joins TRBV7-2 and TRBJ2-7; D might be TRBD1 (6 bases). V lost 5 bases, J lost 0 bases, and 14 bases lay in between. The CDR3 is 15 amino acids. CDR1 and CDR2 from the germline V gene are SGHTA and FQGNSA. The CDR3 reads CASSPWGLSSYEQYF. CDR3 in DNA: TGTGCCAGCAGCCCCTGGGGGCTGAGCTCCTACGAGCAGTACTTC.

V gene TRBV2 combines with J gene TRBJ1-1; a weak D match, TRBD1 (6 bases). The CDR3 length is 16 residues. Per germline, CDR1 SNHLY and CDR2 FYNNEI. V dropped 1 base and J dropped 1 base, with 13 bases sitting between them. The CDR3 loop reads CASSEESRGRNTEAFF. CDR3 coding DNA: TGTGCCAGCAGTGAAGAGAGTAGGGGGAGGAACACTGAAGCTTTCTTT.

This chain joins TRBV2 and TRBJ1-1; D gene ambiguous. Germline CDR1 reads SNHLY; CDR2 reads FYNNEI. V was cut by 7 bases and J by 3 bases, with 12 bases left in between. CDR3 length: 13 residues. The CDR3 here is CASTRHQDTEAFF. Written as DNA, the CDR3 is TGTGCCAGCACCAGACACCAGGACACTGAAGCTTTCTTT.

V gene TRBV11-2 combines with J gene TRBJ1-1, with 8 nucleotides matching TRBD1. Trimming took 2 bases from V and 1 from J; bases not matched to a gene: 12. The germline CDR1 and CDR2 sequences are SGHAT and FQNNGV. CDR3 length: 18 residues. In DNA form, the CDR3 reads TGTGCCAGCAGCTTATCCGGCCAGGGGGCTATTCCGAACACTGAAGCTTTCTTT. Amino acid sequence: CASSLSGQGAIPNTEAFF. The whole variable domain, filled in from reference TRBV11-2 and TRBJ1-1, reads EAGVAQSPRYKIIEKRQSVAFWCNPISGHATLYWYQQILGQGPKLLIQFQNNGVVDDSQLPKDRFSAERLKGVDSTLKIQPAKLEDSAVYLCASSLSGQGAIPNTEAFFGQGTRLTVV.

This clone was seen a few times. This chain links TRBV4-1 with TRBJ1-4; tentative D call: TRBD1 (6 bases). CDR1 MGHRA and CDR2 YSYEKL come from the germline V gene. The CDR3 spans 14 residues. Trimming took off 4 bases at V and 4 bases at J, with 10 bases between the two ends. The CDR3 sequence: CASSRGHVNEKLFF. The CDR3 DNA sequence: TGCGCCAGCAGCCGGGGACACGTTAATGAAAAACTGTTTTTT.

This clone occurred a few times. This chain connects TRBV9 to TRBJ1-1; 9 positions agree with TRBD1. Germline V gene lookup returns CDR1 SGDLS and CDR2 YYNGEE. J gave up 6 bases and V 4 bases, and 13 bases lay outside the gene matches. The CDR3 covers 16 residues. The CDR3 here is CASSKQGARDVAEAFF. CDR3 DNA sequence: TGTGCCAGCAGCAAACAGGGGGCCAGGGATGTCGCTGAAGCTTTCTTT. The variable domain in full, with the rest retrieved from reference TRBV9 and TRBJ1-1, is DSGVTQTPKHLITATGQRVTLRCSPRSGDLSVYWYQQSLDQGLQFLIQYYNGEERAKGNILERFSAQQFPDLHSELNLSSLELGDSALYFCASSKQGARDVAEAFFGQGTRLTVV.

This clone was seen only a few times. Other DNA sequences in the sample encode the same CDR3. The CDR3 protein is CASSFQVNTEAFF. CDR3 in DNA: TGTGCCAGCAGCTTTCAGGTTAACACTGAAGCTTTCTTT. The chain is built from TRBV5-4 and TRBJ1-1; no reliable D call. The CDR3 covers 13 residues. V was clipped by 2 bases and J by 2 bases, with 7 bases between them. In germline, CDR1 is SGHNT, CDR2 YYREEE (reference sequence).

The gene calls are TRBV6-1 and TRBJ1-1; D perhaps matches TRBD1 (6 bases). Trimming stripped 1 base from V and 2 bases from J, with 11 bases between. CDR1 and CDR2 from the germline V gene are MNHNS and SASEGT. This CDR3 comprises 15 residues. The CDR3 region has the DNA TGTGCCAGCAGTGAAGAACAGGGATCTAACACTGAAGCTTTCTTT. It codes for CASSEEQGSNTEAFF.

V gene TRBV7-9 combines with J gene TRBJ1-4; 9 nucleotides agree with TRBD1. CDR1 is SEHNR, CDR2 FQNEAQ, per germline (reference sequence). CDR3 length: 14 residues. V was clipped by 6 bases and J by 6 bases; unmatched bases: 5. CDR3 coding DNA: TGTGCCAGCAGTCCGGGACAGGGACATGAAAAACTGTTTTTT. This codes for CASSPGQGHEKLFF.

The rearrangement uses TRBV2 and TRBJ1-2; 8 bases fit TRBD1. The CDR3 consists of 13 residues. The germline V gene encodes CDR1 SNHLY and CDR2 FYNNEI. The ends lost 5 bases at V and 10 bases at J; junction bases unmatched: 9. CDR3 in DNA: TGTGCCAGCAGTTTCAGGGGGCGGTTTGACTACACCTTC. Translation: CASSFRGRFDYTF. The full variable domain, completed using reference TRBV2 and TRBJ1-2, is EPEVTQTPSHQVTQMGQEVILRCVPISNHLYFYWYRQILGQKVEFLVSFYNNEISEKSEIFDDQFSVERPDGSNFTLKIRSTKLEDSAMYFCASSFRGRFDYTFGSGTRLTVV.